This TCR beta chain was obtained from a study of T cell responses to AZD1222 COVID-19 vaccine. Study-level points and caveats: Samples come after the peak T cell response, not at day 14. The donor group comprised mostly white British people and more females; the analysis possibly underestimated clonal diversity. Unmutated variant regions reportedly attract nearly half of all spike-specific TCRs. Two AZD1222 administrations were followed by greater Spike-specific TCR breadth and depth.

The repertoire was sequenced with immunoSEQ multiplex PCR; TCRdb's copy has only in-frame clones and lacks some. The table records about 150,000 clones, approximately 90% of them present only once. Concerning this clone: What it binds is not known.

Looked up from germline, CDR1 is LNHDA and CDR2 is SQIVND (reference sequence). Trimming cost V 3 bases and J 3 bases; bases outside gene matches: 11. CDR3 size: 16 residues. The rearrangement joins TRBV19 to TRBJ2-7; 7 bases map to TRBD2. The origin of this receptor is an adult who received the AZD1222 COVID-19 vaccine. The source material was peripheral blood, sampled 28 days after the second AZD1222 dose. CDR3 in DNA: TGTGCCAGTAGTATGTCCAGCGGGACGGCTATCTACGAGCAGTACTTC. Encoded protein: CASSMSSGTAIYEQYF.